This T cell receptor beta chain was sequenced for a study of blood T cell repertoires in COVID-19. Sequencing used immunoSEQ multiplex PCR; TCRdb keeps in-frame clones, though not all of them. The profile shows some 300,000 clones, approximately 86% of them singletons. The CDR3 length is 16 residues. Trimming at V came to 3 bases and at J to 5 bases, leaving 10 bases not matched to a gene. Germline CDR1 SGHTA, CDR2 FQGNSA. Followed longitudinally, the Seattle patients had been enrolled during active infection. Sequencing was done on a sample of peripheral blood. The receptor comes from a woman in her 70s with COVID-19, enrolled during active disease. This chain uses TRBV7-2 with TRBJ2-5; 9 bases match TRBD2. The CDR3 DNA is TGTGCCAGCAGCTTCGGCGGCGCGGGGGGGCTGGAGACCCAGTACTTC. The encoded protein is CASSFGGAGGLETQYF.